A single sample is the source of the 30 T cell receptor beta chains below, sequenced in a study of blood T cell repertoires in COVID-19. Data came from immunoSEQ multiplex PCR; TCRdb stores just in-frame clones and leaves some out. The data hold 250,000 to 300,000 clones, with approximately 81% observed a single time. Sequences were obtained from PBMCs or T cells enriched from blood (not recorded which). These receptors were taken from a woman in her 50s who had been exposed to COVID-19.

The genes are TRBV28 and TRBJ1-2; no definite D call. The germline V gene has CDR1 MDHEN and CDR2 SYDVKM. The germline V and J ends were trimmed by 3 bases and 4 bases, with 9 bases remaining between them. This CDR3 contains 13 residues. The CDR3 spells CASSFQSVYGYTF. CDR3 DNA sequence: TGTGCCAGCAGTTTTCAGAGCGTCTATGGCTACACCTTC.

The chain joins TRBV4-2 to TRBJ2-2, with 10 positions matching TRBD2. The CDR3 consists of 18 residues. Germline CDR1 is LGHNA and CDR2 is YNFKEQ. The trim removed 7 bases at V and 0 bases at J, leaving 11 bases unmatched. Here the CDR3 DNA reads TGTGCCAGCACCCCGGGGCTAGCGGGGGACCCGAACACCGGGGAGCTGTTTTTT. This encodes CASTPGLAGDPNTGELFF.

CDR3 coding DNA: TGTGCCAGCAGCCTAGGGCGGGACGAGCAGTACTTC. This translates into CASSLGRDEQYF. J is TRBJ2-7 and V is TRBV11-2; possible D gene TRBD2, 5 bases. The ends were cut back, 5 bases at V and 5 bases at J, with 10 bases in the middle. Germline V lookup: CDR1 SGHAT, CDR2 FQNNGV. This CDR3 comprises 12 residues.

The J gene is TRBJ2-1, the V gene TRBV10-3, with TRBD1 matching 9 bases. J gave up 9 bases and V 2 bases, and 14 bases lay outside the gene matches. This CDR3 comprises 17 residues. CDR1 and CDR2 from the germline V gene are ENHRY and SYGVKD. The CDR3 region has the DNA TGTGCCATCAGTGAGCCGGGGACAGGGCCTTCCCCGGGTGAGCAGTTCTTC. As protein: CAISEPGTGPSPGEQFF.

V is TRBV11-2 and J is TRBJ2-2, with 13 bases matching TRBD2. The CDR3 loop spans 18 amino acids. The germline V gene has CDR1 SGHAT and CDR2 FQNNGV. V gave up 2 bases and J gave up 0 bases; unmatched junction bases: 3. DNA for the CDR3: TGTGCCAGCAGCTTACGGACTAGCGGGGGCGCGAACACCGGGGAGCTGTTTTTT. As protein: CASSLRTSGGANTGELFF.

This clone was picked up one time. CDR3 in amino acids: CASSPQGAEQYF. The CDR3 nucleotides read TGCGCCAGCAGCCCACAGGGAGCCGAGCAGTACTTC. The V gene is TRBV5-1, the J gene TRBJ2-7; weak D call: TRBD1 (6 bases). CDR3 length equals 12 residues. V lost 4 bases, J lost 6 bases, and 11 bases lay in between. The germline gives CDR1 SGHRS, CDR2 YFSETQ.

V usage is TRBV7-2 and J usage is TRBJ2-7, with 12 bases that match TRBD2. With V trimmed by 8 bases and J by 5 bases, 13 bases remained unmatched. Per germline, CDR1 SGHTA and CDR2 FQGNSA. This CDR3 has 16 amino acids. The CDR3 sequence is CASGASGGAIGNEQYF. CDR3 nucleotides: TGTGCCAGCGGTGCTAGCGGGGGGGCCATCGGAAACGAGCAGTACTTC.

The chain combines TRBV13 with TRBJ2-3; 8 bases are a match to TRBD2. The CDR3 consists of 17 residues. V was pared by 0 bases and J by 4 bases, with 9 bases of the junction left unmatched. Germline V lookup: CDR1 PRHDT, CDR2 FYEKMQ (reference sequence). The chain's CDR3 is CASSLGVGGGRADTQYF. The CDR3 DNA is TGTGCCAGCAGCTTAGGAGTCGGGGGGGGCAGGGCAGATACGCAGTATTTT.

This clone appeared a single time. The chain uses TRBV28 and TRBJ2-2; TRBD1 aligns across 9 bases. The germline V gene encodes CDR1 MDHEN and CDR2 SYDVKM. CDR3 length: 16 amino acids. J gave up 6 bases and V 4 bases, and 9 bases lay outside the gene matches. The CDR3 region is CASSYPGQGNPGELFF. CDR3 nucleotides: TGTGCCAGCAGTTACCCGGGACAGGGAAACCCCGGGGAGCTGTTTTTT.

The chain recombines TRBV6-2 or TRBV6-3 with TRBJ2-7, with a tentative D call TRBD1 (5 bases). The CDR3 extends over 14 amino acids. Trimming removed 0 bases from V and 2 bases from J, with 8 bases in between. Per germline, CDR1 MNHEY and CDR2 SVGEGT. CDR3 protein: CASSYSQGPYEQYF. The CDR3 DNA reads as TGTGCCAGCAGTTACTCCCAGGGTCCCTACGAGCAGTACTTC.

This clone showed up just once. The chain recombines TRBV30 with TRBJ1-2, with 10 bases that match TRBD1. The CDR3 is 15 amino acids. V lost 1 base, J lost 5 bases, and 7 bases stayed unmatched. Germline loops: CDR1 GTSNPN, CDR2 SVGIG (reference sequence). The CDR3 protein is CAWSEESGQGYGYTF. CDR3 nucleotide sequence: TGTGCCTGGAGTGAGGAGTCGGGACAGGGGTATGGCTACACCTTC.

The chain couples TRBV24-1 to TRBJ2-2; no definite D call. This CDR3 has 17 residues. Germline assignment: CDR1 KGHDR and CDR2 SFDVKD. V dropped 5 bases and J dropped 0 bases, with 15 bases sitting between them. The CDR3 is CATSGFMGVPNTGELFF. CDR3 bases: TGTGCCACCAGTGGCTTTATGGGCGTTCCGAACACCGGGGAGCTGTTTTTT.

The rearrangement uses TRBV29-1 and TRBJ1-3, with 7 nucleotides matching TRBD1. The V gene's germline CDR1 is SQVTM and CDR2 ANQGSEA. The junction had 6 bases not matched to a gene; V was cut back by 3 bases and J by 4 bases. The CDR3 has 14 residues. This chain's CDR3 is CSVEKTGVGNTIYF. CDR3 coding DNA: TGCAGCGTTGAGAAAACAGGGGTCGGAAACACCATATATTTT.

The J gene is TRBJ1-4, the V gene TRBV11-2, with D possibly matching TRBD1 (6 bases). The germline V and J ends were trimmed by 0 bases and 4 bases, with 15 bases remaining between them. The CDR3 has 17 residues. Germline-derived CDR1 and CDR2 are SGHAT and FQNNGV. CDR3 sequence: CASSLEEGGRGNEKLFF. In DNA form, the CDR3 reads TGTGCCAGCAGCTTAGAAGAGGGCGGCAGGGGTAATGAAAAACTGTTTTTT.

The genes are TRBV5-8 and TRBJ2-1; tentative D call: TRBD2 (6 bases). The germline V and J ends were trimmed by 2 bases and 1 base, with 10 bases remaining between them. The CDR3 is 15 amino acids. Germline values: CDR1 SGHTS, CDR2 YDEGEE. The CDR3 coding sequence is TGTGCCAGCAGCTTCGAGCGGGTTTCCTACAATGAGCAGTTCTTC. Amino acids: CASSFERVSYNEQFF.

The gene calls are TRBV6-2 or TRBV6-3 and TRBJ2-5; 10 bases line up with TRBD1. The CDR3 loop spans 14 amino acids. CDR1 MNHEY and CDR2 SVGEGT come from the germline V gene. After removal of 4 bases from V and 4 bases from J, the junction contained 3 bases not matched to a gene. In nucleotides, the CDR3 is TGTGCCAGCAGTTGGGGACAGGGGAGAGAGACCCAGTACTTC. This sequence encodes CASSWGQGRETQYF.

The CDR3 region has the DNA TGCGCCAGCAGCCAAGAGGGACTTATATCTTACAATGAGCAGTTCTTC. Translation gives CASSQEGLISYNEQFF. The gene calls are TRBV4-1 and TRBJ2-1; TRBD2 is a possible D gene (6 bases). The V end lost 0 bases, the J end lost 4 bases, and 13 bases lay between the germline ends. The CDR3 totals 16 residues. CDR1 and CDR2 from the germline V gene are MGHRA and YSYEKL.

V usage is TRBV3-1 (or the pseudogene TRBV3-2) and J usage is TRBJ2-1, with a tentative D call TRBD2 (6 bases). Trimming removed 0 bases at V and 10 bases at J, with 16 bases between. The CDR3 is 15 residues long. CDR1 and CDR2 (germline): LGHDT, YNNKEL (reference sequence). The CDR3 protein is CASSQEARAGGEQFF. CDR3 bases: TGTGCCAGCAGCCAAGAGGCTAGGGCCGGAGGGGAGCAGTTCTTC.

This sequence joins TRBV11-2 and TRBJ1-3, with D perhaps matching TRBD1 (5 bases). The CDR3 is 13 amino acids. CDR1 is SGHAT and CDR2 is FQNNGV in the germline V gene. With 5 bases removed from V and 7 bases from J, the gap between germline ends came to 12 bases. The CDR3 protein is CASSTRVRNTIYF. Here the CDR3 DNA reads TGTGCCAGCAGCACCAGGGTGAGGAACACCATATATTTT.

This clone was counted only a few times. The chain joins TRBV19 to TRBJ2-2; D not resolved. The CDR3 has 14 amino acids. V lost 2 bases and J 4 bases, leaving 8 bases between the germline ends. CDR1 LNHDA and CDR2 SQIVND come from the germline V gene (reference sequence). CDR3 in amino acids: CASSIIVSTGELFF. The CDR3 nucleotides are TGTGCCAGTAGTATAATTGTCTCCACCGGGGAGCTGTTTTTT.

The gene calls are TRBV15 and TRBJ2-3; the match to TRBD1 covers 7 bases. The CDR3 is made up of 16 amino acids. Trimming at V came to 0 bases and at J to 2 bases, leaving 5 bases not matched to a gene. The germline V gene encodes CDR1 LNHNV and CDR2 YYDKDF (reference sequence). The CDR3 DNA reads as TGTGCCACCAGCAGAGAACGGGACAGACCCACAGATACGCAGTATTTT. Translating it yields CATSRERDRPTDTQYF.

This chain uses TRBV6-5 with TRBJ2-1; D is uncertain. The CDR3 contains 13 residues. Germline V lookup: CDR1 MNHEY, CDR2 SVGAGI. Between the trimmed V and J ends, which lost 0 bases and 8 bases, there was a span of 8 bases. Here the CDR3 DNA reads TGTGCCAGCAGTTACTCCCGGGTGGATGAGCAGTTCTTC. As protein: CASSYSRVDEQFF.

The V call is TRBV12-3 or TRBV12-4, the J call TRBJ1-1; D unresolved. The CDR3 contains 13 residues. The V gene lost 1 base and the J gene lost 8 bases, with 11 bases spanning the gap. The CDR3 bases are TGTGCCAGCAGTTTAGGGAAGCGGAAAGAAGCTTTCTTT. Protein sequence: CASSLGKRKEAFF.

The chain joins TRBV9 to TRBJ2-6; possible D gene TRBD2, 5 bases. The germline V gene has CDR1 SGDLS and CDR2 YYNGEE. V was shortened by 2 bases and J by 4 bases, with 7 bases between the two germline ends. The CDR3 totals 14 residues. CDR3 nucleotide sequence: TGTGCCAGCAGCGTCCGAGGGGGGGCCAACGTCCTGACTTTC. It encodes CASSVRGGANVLTF.

This clone was counted many times. The chain joins TRBV5-1 to TRBJ2-3; TRBD1 matches at 8 bases. The CDR3 sequence is 16 residues long. V lost 3 bases, J lost 0 bases, and 6 bases stayed unmatched. Looked up from germline, CDR1 is SGHRS and CDR2 is YFSETQ. The CDR3 here is CASSSYRQGSTDTQYF. The DNA of the CDR3 is TGCGCCAGCAGCTCCTACCGACAGGGGAGCACAGATACGCAGTATTTT.

The rearrangement uses TRBV28 and TRBJ1-5, with TRBD1 matching over 7 bases. CDR3 length equals 14 residues. With V trimmed by 6 bases and J by 3 bases, 5 bases remained unmatched. CDR1 MDHEN and CDR2 SYDVKM come from the germline V gene. CDR3 sequence reads: CASRRTGNNQPQHF. The CDR3 DNA reads TGTGCCAGCAGACGGACAGGTAACAATCAGCCCCAGCATTTT.

The V and J genes are TRBV19 and TRBJ1-3; D not certain. V shed 5 bases and J shed 2 bases, with 13 bases lying between them. CDR1 is LNHDA, CDR2 SQIVND, per germline (reference sequence). This CDR3 is 15 amino acids long. In DNA form, the CDR3 reads TGTGCCAGTAGTGCGACGTGGACTACTGGAAACACCATATATTTT. It codes for CASSATWTTGNTIYF.

The chain links TRBV10-3 to TRBJ1-2; D is undetermined. Per the germline V gene, CDR1 is ENHRY and CDR2 is SYGVKD. V shed 2 bases and J shed 8 bases, with 21 bases lying between them. The CDR3 sequence is 16 residues long. DNA for the CDR3: TGTGCCATCAGTGAGCTTTCGGGGATTCGGGGAGAAGGCTACACCTTC. Amino acids: CAISELSGIRGEGYTF.

The genes are TRBV27 and TRBJ1-2; tentatively, D is TRBD1 (6 bases). This CDR3 contains 16 residues. Germline loops: CDR1 MNHEY, CDR2 SMNVEV (reference sequence). The V end lost 5 bases, the J end lost 1 base, and 17 bases lay between the germline ends. CDR3 residues: CASSPQYRAGNYGYTF. CDR3 nucleotide sequence: TGTGCCAGCAGTCCTCAATACAGGGCTGGTAACTATGGCTACACCTTC.

V and J are TRBV5-4 and TRBJ1-1; D is perhaps TRBD1 (5 bases). Germline V gives CDR1 SGHNT, CDR2 YYREEE (reference sequence). This CDR3 region has 12 residues. V lost 3 bases and J 11 bases, leaving 14 bases between the germline ends. The CDR3 loop is CASSSDSDGAFF. The DNA for the CDR3 is TGTGCCAGCAGCTCCGACAGCGATGGGGCTTTCTTT.